This record covers a single TCR beta chain. The primer mix had 60 Vbeta and 13 Jbeta primers. TCRdb keeps only in-frame clones here, not all; method: immunoSEQ multiplex PCR. Of over 150,000 clones listed, about 69% were seen once; the top ten hold approximately 2.9%. V dropped 8 bases and J dropped 4 bases, with 11 bases sitting between them. Germline V gene sequence: CDR1 MDHEN, CDR2 SYDVKM. This CDR3 region has 13 residues. This sample is part of a study of cytomegalovirus exposure and HLA in healthy donors. Study overall: About 85 million unique TCR sequences came from HLA-typed donors in an early release. Across almost 400 genotyped donors, over 70% landed in the Caucasian-associated ancestry cluster.

This TCR came from a male donor in good health and CMV-seronegative. The rearrangement joins TRBV28 to TRBJ1-4; unclear D gene. Sequenced input: PBMCs. CDR3 in DNA: TGTGCCAGCGTGTCGGGGATTAATGAAAAACTGTTTTTT. Translating it yields CASVSGINEKLFF.